The 18 T cell receptor beta chains below all came from one sample that was sequenced in a study of OX40 agonist ivuxolimab in advanced cancers. Assay used: immunoSEQ multiplex PCR; TCRdb lists only in-frame clones, some missing. The profile shows about 64,000 clones, just under 85% of them singletons. The source material was CD4+ or CD8+ T cells sorted from blood, sampled in a trial of the OX40 agonist ivuxolimab. The receptor source for this set is an adult with an advanced solid tumor such as melanoma, head and neck, liver or kidney cancer.

This chain uses TRBV9 with TRBJ2-2; D uncertain. Per germline, CDR1 SGDLS and CDR2 YYNGEE. CDR3 length equals 17 residues. Trimming removed 2 bases at V and 2 bases at J, with 16 bases between. The CDR3 reads CASSVSPVGVNTGELFF. The CDR3 nucleotides read TGTGCCAGCAGCGTTTCACCCGTTGGGGTAAACACCGGGGAGCTGTTTTTT.

The V and J genes are TRBV29-1 and TRBJ2-1; D unclear. The germline gives CDR1 SQVTM, CDR2 ANQGSEA. This CDR3 spans 15 amino acids. V was pared by 1 base and J by 3 bases, with 13 bases between. Written as DNA, the CDR3 is TGCAGCGTTGAAGTCTTAGGCGCGCGCTACAATGAGCAGTTCTTC. Encoded protein: CSVEVLGARYNEQFF.

The chain links TRBV7-6 to TRBJ2-7; weak D call: TRBD2 (6 bases). Trimming cost V 5 bases and J 0 bases, with 17 bases left between them. The CDR3 is made up of 16 amino acids. The germline V gene encodes CDR1 SGHVS and CDR2 FNYEAQ. This chain's CDR3 is CASSPRGTASSYEQYF. Here the CDR3 DNA reads TGTGCCAGCAGCCCACGCGGGACGGCGAGCTCCTACGAGCAGTACTTC.

This sequence joins TRBV5-4 and TRBJ2-7; maybe TRBD2 (5 bases). The V gene's germline CDR1 is SGHNT and CDR2 YYREEE (reference sequence). V was trimmed by 0 bases and J by 4 bases, leaving 5 bases between them. CDR3 length: 12 amino acids. CDR3 sequence (DNA): TGTGCCAGCAGCTTGGGAGGGTACGAGCAGTACTTC. This codes for CASSLGGYEQYF.

J is TRBJ2-3 and V is TRBV10-2; TRBD2 matches at 10 bases. With 3 bases clipped from V and 3 bases from J, the junction kept 6 bases outside the gene matches. The germline V gene has CDR1 WSHSY and CDR2 SAAADI. CDR3 length equals 16 residues. The CDR3 loop is CASSEAASGSTDTQYF. In DNA form, the CDR3 reads TGCGCCAGCAGTGAAGCGGCTAGCGGGAGTACAGATACGCAGTATTTT.

The J gene is TRBJ1-4, the V gene TRBV9; D is uncertain. Trimming removed 2 bases from V and 0 bases from J, with 8 bases in between. This CDR3 has 15 residues. CDR1 SGDLS and CDR2 YYNGEE come from the germline V gene. CDR3 amino acids: CASSVTPATNEKLFF. CDR3 DNA: TGTGCCAGCAGCGTGACACCTGCAACTAATGAAAAACTGTTTTTT.

V gene TRBV5-1 combines with J gene TRBJ1-2, with 12 bases identical to TRBD1. Trimming took 0 bases from V and 1 from J; bases not matched to a gene: 13. The germline V gene encodes CDR1 SGHRS and CDR2 YFSETQ. The CDR3 loop spans 20 amino acids. In nucleotides, the CDR3 is TGCGCCAGCAGCTTGGGGTTTATAGGGACAGGGGGCGACGGTAACTATGGCTACACCTTC. Protein sequence: CASSLGFIGTGGDGNYGYTF.

The V call is TRBV19, the J call TRBJ1-1; no clear D. There are 13 residues in the CDR3. The germline CDR1 and CDR2 sequences are LNHDA and SQIVND (reference sequence). V was trimmed by 3 bases and J by 1 base, leaving 6 bases between them. CDR3 region: CASSIWGNTEAFF. In DNA, the CDR3 is TGTGCCAGTAGTATTTGGGGGAACACTGAAGCTTTCTTT.

The gene calls are TRBV18 and TRBJ2-5, with D uncertain. The CDR3 covers 14 residues. Germline lookup yields CDR1 KGHSH and CDR2 LQKENI. V lost 6 bases and J lost 4, with 15 bases in between. The CDR3 DNA reads as TGTGCCAGCTCTCAAACTCGAGTAGGAGAGACCCAGTACTTC. Its protein is CASSQTRVGETQYF.

The V gene is TRBV2, the J gene TRBJ2-3, with 7 bases matching TRBD2. Germline-derived CDR1 and CDR2 are SNHLY and FYNNEI. The junction had 6 bases not matched to a gene; V was cut back by 9 bases and J by 0 bases. There are 14 residues in the CDR3. CDR3 coding DNA: TGTGCCAGTAAGGGAGGGAGGAGCACAGATACGCAGTATTTT. Its translation: CASKGGRSTDTQYF.

The chain is built from TRBV18 and TRBJ2-7, with D hard to call. The CDR3 runs to 14 residues. Germline V gene sequence: CDR1 KGHSH, CDR2 LQKENI. V shed 0 bases and J shed 1 base, with 7 bases lying between them. DNA of the CDR3: TGTGCCAGCTCACCACCTTCAAATTCCTACGAGCAGTACTTC. Protein product: CASSPPSNSYEQYF.

This chain uses TRBV19 with TRBJ1-5; 10 bases are a match to TRBD1. This CDR3 comprises 14 residues. Germline assignment: CDR1 LNHDA and CDR2 SQIVND (reference sequence). V shed 5 bases and J 6 bases; nucleotides not matched to a gene: 4. The CDR3: CASSPRTGGQPQHF. In DNA form, the CDR3 reads TGTGCCAGTAGTCCCCGGACAGGGGGTCAGCCCCAGCATTTT.

This clone appeared once. V usage is TRBV7-3 and J usage is TRBJ2-3; no reliable D call. The CDR3 has 15 amino acids. V lost 5 bases and J lost 7, with 19 bases in between. CDR1 SGHTA and CDR2 FQGTGA come from the germline V gene. CDR3 region: CASSRKDGPKNTQYF. The CDR3 DNA follows: TGTGCCAGCAGCCGAAAGGACGGACCTAAGAATACGCAGTATTTT.

The rearrangement joins TRBV19 to TRBJ2-3; possible D gene TRBD1, 6 bases. In germline, CDR1 is LNHDA, CDR2 SQIVND (reference sequence). Trimming stripped 9 bases from V and 1 base from J, with 20 bases between. The CDR3 is 16 residues long. The DNA of the CDR3 is TGTGCCAGCAAGCCCGGGACAAAGAAGGGCACAGATACGCAGTATTTT. Translating gives CASKPGTKKGTDTQYF.

The rearrangement joins TRBV15 to TRBJ1-1; TRBD1 matches 8 bases. The CDR3 contains 16 residues. Germline CDR1 reads LNHNV; CDR2 reads YYDKDF (reference sequence). J gave up 5 bases and V 1 base, and 9 bases lay outside the gene matches. In DNA form, the CDR3 reads TGTGCCACCAGCAGAGTTTTAGGACAGGGAGAAACTGAAGCTTTCTTT. As protein: CATSRVLGQGETEAFF.

V gene TRBV27 combines with J gene TRBJ2-5; D gene uncertain. Germline V gives CDR1 MNHEY, CDR2 SMNVEV (reference sequence). Trimming took off 5 bases at V and 5 bases at J, with 12 bases between the two ends. This CDR3 contains 13 residues. CDR3 residues: CASSRELWETQYF. The CDR3 DNA is TGTGCCAGCAGTCGAGAACTGTGGGAGACCCAGTACTTC.

Points on this clone: Sequence at one end of the junction differs from germline and may be a read error. The V gene is TRBV11-2, the J gene TRBJ2-3; 7 bases are shared with TRBD1. Germline V gene sequence: CDR1 SGHAT, CDR2 FQNNGV. CDR3 length equals 12 residues. In nucleotides, the CDR3 is TGTGCCGGCAGCTTACCAGGGGGTACGCAGTATTTT. Its protein product is CAGSLPGGTQYF.

V usage is TRBV12-5 and J usage is TRBJ1-5; 12 bases are a match to TRBD1. V shed 4 bases and J 0 bases; nucleotides not matched to a gene: 7. CDR1 and CDR2 from the germline V gene are LGHNT and FRNRAP. CDR3 length: 18 residues. This CDR3 is CASGSTGTGGHSNQPQHF. The CDR3 DNA is TGTGCTAGTGGTTCAACCGGGACAGGGGGCCATAGCAATCAGCCCCAGCATTTT. Using reference TRBV12-5 and TRBJ1-5 for the parts outside the CDR3, the full variable domain is DARVTQTPRHKVTEMGQEVTMRCQPILGHNTVFWYRQTMMQGLELLAYFRNRAPLDDSGMPKDRFSAEMPDATLATLKIQPSEPRDSAVYFCASGSTGTGGHSNQPQHFGDGTRLSIL.